A single sample is the source of the 26 T cell receptor beta chains below, sequenced in a study of cytomegalovirus exposure and HLA in healthy donors. The PCR contained 60 Vbeta and 13 Jbeta primers. The method was immunoSEQ multiplex PCR; TCRdb's version includes in-frame clones alone and lacks a portion of them. The data contain 50,000 to 70,000 clones, 55% to 65% of them singletons. Specimen: PBMCs. The receptors derive from a man aged 30 to 39 in good health and CMV-seronegative.

This sequence joins TRBV30 and TRBJ2-7; TRBD1 agrees at 10 bases. The CDR3 is 13 residues long. Per the germline V gene, CDR1 is GTSNPN and CDR2 is SVGIG (reference sequence). J lost 4 bases, V lost 5 bases, and 5 bases had no gene match. This chain's CDR3 is CAWRRDRGYEQYF. The DNA for the CDR3 is TGTGCCTGGCGAAGGGACAGGGGTTACGAGCAGTACTTC.

This clone was counted only a few times. The J gene is TRBJ2-7, the V gene TRBV25-1, with 9 positions matching TRBD1. Germline assignment: CDR1 MGHDK and CDR2 SYGVNS. This CDR3 has 16 residues. The V segment lost 10 bases and the J segment 4 bases; nucleotides outside the gene matches: 17. The CDR3 DNA is TGTGCCACCGCCCGGGAGGACAGGGGTTATACTTACGAGCAGTACTTC. Protein product: CATAREDRGYTYEQYF.

The sample holds a few counts of this clone. CDR3 loop: CASSPQATASYEQYF. CDR3 DNA: TGTGCCAGCAGCCCTCAGGCTACGGCCTCCTACGAGCAGTACTTC. The chain employs TRBV7-2 and TRBJ2-7; D is undetermined. Trimming shortened V by 5 bases and J by 0 bases, and 14 bases separated the two germline ends. Germline lookup yields CDR1 SGHTA and CDR2 FQGNSA. There are 15 residues in the CDR3.

This chain connects TRBV27 to TRBJ1-2; D gene unclear. The CDR3 runs 11 residues. Between the trimmed V and J ends, which lost 5 bases and 6 bases, there was a span of 7 bases. Germline assignment: CDR1 MNHEY and CDR2 SMNVEV (reference sequence). The CDR3 bases are TGTGCCAGCAGTCCCGGGGATGGCTACACCTTC. Residues: CASSPGDGYTF.

This clone is medium-sized (0.01 to 0.1%) within its sample. The V gene is TRBV4-1, the J gene TRBJ2-5, with TRBD1 matching 9 bases. Germline-derived CDR1 and CDR2 are MGHRA and YSYEKL. Germline trimming cut 0 bases from V and 6 bases from J; bases unmatched to any gene: 14. The CDR3 is 18 amino acids. CDR3: CASSQDVLRDRVYQTQYF. The CDR3 nucleotides read TGCGCCAGCAGCCAAGATGTCCTCCGGGACAGGGTGTATCAGACCCAGTACTTC.

This clone was observed a few times. The J gene is TRBJ1-5, the V gene TRBV7-2; 8 bases agree with TRBD1. The germline CDR1 and CDR2 sequences are SGHTA and FQGNSA. Trimming took 5 bases from V and 4 from J; bases not matched to a gene: 7. CDR3 length: 15 residues. This CDR3 reads CASSTGQGLNQPQHF. The CDR3 DNA reads TGTGCCAGCAGCACCGGACAGGGACTAAATCAGCCCCAGCATTTT.

This clone appeared once. Here the CDR3 reads CASSQDLAGVKTQYF. CDR3 bases: TGTGCCAGCAGCCAGGACCTAGCGGGGGTGAAGACCCAGTACTTC. V and J are TRBV14 and TRBJ2-5; 10 bases fit TRBD2. This CDR3 contains 15 residues. Germline values: CDR1 SGHDN, CDR2 FVKESK. After removal of 3 bases from V and 6 bases from J, the junction contained 7 bases not matched to a gene.

The J gene is TRBJ1-2, the V gene TRBV25-1; D unclear. Germline CDR1 and CDR2: MGHDK and SYGVNS. V lost 4 bases and J 4 bases, leaving 10 bases between the germline ends. The CDR3 is made up of 13 amino acids. CDR3 amino acids: CASSVGGLYGYTF. The CDR3, as DNA: TGTGCCAGCAGTGTGGGCGGACTCTATGGCTACACCTTC.

V gene TRBV29-1 combines with J gene TRBJ2-5; D may be TRBD1 (6 bases). The DNA end lines up better with TRBJ2-7; the J call may be wrong. The CDR3 loop spans 13 amino acids. Per the germline V gene, CDR1 is SQVTM and CDR2 is ANQGSEA. The CDR3 region has the DNA TGCAGCGTTGGGCCAGGGGAAACCTACGAGCAGTACTTC. This sequence encodes CSVGPGETYEQYF.

This clone appeared a single time. This sequence joins TRBV6-4 and TRBJ2-1; D is uncertain. CDR3 length: 15 residues. V was clipped by 0 bases and J by 4 bases, with 10 bases between them. Germline CDR1 reads MRHNA; CDR2 reads SNTAGT. CDR3 protein: CASSDSSSPYNEQFF. CDR3 in DNA: TGTGCCAGCAGTGACTCGTCTTCCCCTTACAATGAGCAGTTCTTC.

The chain is built from TRBV7-2 and TRBJ2-2; 7 nucleotides line up with TRBD2. There are 15 residues in the CDR3. The ends lost 2 bases at V and 3 bases at J; junction bases unmatched: 3. The germline gives CDR1 SGHTA, CDR2 FQGNSA. CDR3 sequence reads: CASSLRLADTGELFF. Here the CDR3 DNA reads TGTGCCAGCAGCTTACGGCTAGCGGACACCGGGGAGCTGTTTTTT.

For this clone: One junction end disagrees with the germline gene, perhaps due to a read error. This sequence joins TRBV6-6 and TRBJ1-5; TRBD1 might be the D (6 bases). The CDR3 is 13 residues long. Germline CDR1 MNHNY, CDR2 SVGAGI (reference sequence). DNA of the CDR3: TGTGCCAGCAGCCCCCGACAGGCGGCCTATCCGCTCTTT. This codes for CASSPRQAAYPLF.

The chain has TRBV9 and TRBJ1-2, with 7 bases aligning to TRBD1. Germline values: CDR1 SGDLS, CDR2 YYNGEE. The CDR3 covers 15 residues. V lost 3 bases and J lost 7; bases outside the gene matches: 12. CDR3 DNA: TGTGCCAGCAGCGCAGACTGGGAAGGGGGCGCTGGCTACACCTTC. Its translation: CASSADWEGGAGYTF. Full variable domain (rest looked up from reference TRBV9 and TRBJ1-2): DSGVTQTPKHLITATGQRVTLRCSPRSGDLSVYWYQQSLDQGLQFLIQYYNGEERAKGNILERFSAQQFPDLHSELNLSSLELGDSALYFCASSADWEGGAGYTFGSGTRLTVV.

This clone is labeled as medium-sized (0.01 to 0.1%). The rearrangement uses TRBV2 and TRBJ1-4; 7 positions match TRBD1. Germline CDR1 is SNHLY and CDR2 is FYNNEI. The J segment lost 7 bases and the V segment lost 6 bases, leaving 11 bases of the junction unmatched. This CDR3 spans 15 amino acids. CDR3 region: CASRLARQGGEKLFF. CDR3 in DNA: TGTGCCAGCAGGCTAGCGCGGCAGGGGGGTGAAAAACTGTTTTTT.

This clone was recorded a few times. The V and J genes are TRBV6-6 and TRBJ1-5; D perhaps matches TRBD1 (5 bases). V was cut by 6 bases and J by 7 bases, with 19 bases left in between. The CDR3 loop spans 15 amino acids. Per the germline V gene, CDR1 is MNHNY and CDR2 is SVGAGI (reference sequence). CDR3 region: CASSRGRGDRQPQHF. Written as DNA, the CDR3 is TGTGCCAGCAGCCGGGGTCGGGGGGATCGGCAGCCCCAGCATTTT.

This clone was recorded only once. The genes are TRBV29-1 and TRBJ2-1, with 8 bases matching TRBD1. With V trimmed by 0 bases and J by 3 bases, 1 base remained unmatched. CDR3 length: 14 residues. Germline CDR1 and CDR2: SQVTM and ANQGSEA. The CDR3 nucleotides read TGCAGCGTTGAAGACAGGGGGCTCTACAATGAGCAGTTCTTC. Translated, it gives CSVEDRGLYNEQFF.

This clone was observed a few times. V usage is TRBV10-3 and J usage is TRBJ1-5; D is uncertain. V lost 3 bases to trimming and J lost 1 base, with 13 bases between them. The germline V gene has CDR1 ENHRY and CDR2 SYGVKD. CDR3 size: 16 residues. CDR3 region: CAISDLGGSSNQPQHF. For the CDR3, the DNA is TGTGCCATCAGTGATCTGGGAGGAAGCAGCAATCAGCCCCAGCATTTT.

V gene TRBV30 combines with J gene TRBJ1-6, with D possibly TRBD1 on 6 matching bases. The CDR3 runs 14 residues. Germline values: CDR1 GTSNPN, CDR2 SVGIG (reference sequence). Trimming cost V 0 bases and J 7 bases, with 10 bases left between them. CDR3 bases: TGTGCCTGGAGTGTTCTGACAGGCAATTCACCCCTCCACTTT. Amino acids: CAWSVLTGNSPLHF.

The chain carries TRBV6-1 and TRBJ2-1; weak D call: TRBD2 (6 bases). The germline V gene encodes CDR1 MNHNS and CDR2 SASEGT. V was cut by 0 bases and J by 10 bases, with 10 bases left in between. The length of the CDR3 is 13 residues. CDR3 in DNA: TGTGCCAGCAGTGAAGCTCGAGCGGGCGAGCAGTTCTTC. Translated, it gives CASSEARAGEQFF.

The CDR3 DNA sequence: TGTGCCTGGAGTGTACGCGGATCAGATACGCAGTATTTT. Translated, it gives CAWSVRGSDTQYF. The chain carries TRBV30 and TRBJ2-3; D call uncertain. This CDR3 is 13 amino acids long. The germline V gene has CDR1 GTSNPN and CDR2 SVGIG (reference sequence). V lost 0 bases and J 4 bases, leaving 8 bases between the germline ends.

The rearrangement joins TRBV7-6 to TRBJ1-2, with D maybe TRBD1 (5 bases). The V and J ends lost 1 base and 0 bases respectively, with 15 bases between them. The CDR3 length is 17 residues. Germline values: CDR1 SGHVS, CDR2 FNYEAQ. The CDR3 DNA reads TGTGCCAGCAGCTTAGGGGGTTCGGGGGTAGCTAACTATGGCTACACCTTC. This translates into CASSLGGSGVANYGYTF. The complete variable domain, with remaining parts taken from reference TRBV7-6 and TRBJ1-2, reads GAGVSQSPRYKVTKRGQDVALRCDPISGHVSLYWYRQALGQGPEFLTYFNYEAQQDKSGLPNDRFSAERPEGSISTLTIQRTEQRDSAMYRCASSLGGSGVANYGYTFGSGTRLTVV.

The table lists this clone with a count of one. The chain is built from TRBV6-1 and TRBJ1-2; maybe TRBD1 (5 bases). Germline V gene sequence: CDR1 MNHNS, CDR2 SASEGT. The CDR3 has 13 amino acids. Trimming removed 9 bases at V and 8 bases at J, with 19 bases between. This CDR3 is CARPPGGVGGYTF. CDR3 DNA: TGTGCCAGGCCTCCGGGGGGGGTAGGGGGCTACACCTTC.

The gene calls are TRBV2 and TRBJ1-6, with 7 bases lining up with TRBD1. CDR3 length equals 14 residues. Germline V gene data show CDR1 as SNHLY and CDR2 as FYNNEI. CDR3 residues: CAKGGWTGESPLHF. The CDR3 DNA reads as TGTGCAAAAGGGGGGTGGACAGGTGAATCACCCCTCCACTTT.

This chain joins TRBV5-4 and TRBJ2-7, with 7 bases matching TRBD1. CDR1 and CDR2 (germline): SGHNT, YYREEE (reference sequence). Germline trimming cut 4 bases from V and 3 bases from J; bases unmatched to any gene: 7. This CDR3 region has 14 residues. The CDR3 region is CASSPRTGNYEQYF. In DNA, the CDR3 is TGTGCCAGCAGCCCGCGGACAGGAAACTACGAGCAGTACTTC.

J is TRBJ1-4 and V is TRBV18; a weak D match, TRBD1 (5 bases). The CDR3 consists of 14 residues. Germline V lookup: CDR1 KGHSH, CDR2 LQKENI. Trimming removed 3 bases at V and 5 bases at J, with 10 bases between. The CDR3 DNA reads as TGTGCCAGCTCACCTCAGGGCCAGAATGAAAAACTGTTTTTT. Its protein is CASSPQGQNEKLFF.

The chain has TRBV7-2 and TRBJ1-2; possible D gene TRBD1, 5 bases. The germline gives CDR1 SGHTA, CDR2 FQGNSA. The CDR3 is 14 amino acids. V lost 1 base to trimming and J lost 7 bases, with 13 bases between them. The CDR3: CASSLDFSRGGYTF. DNA for the CDR3: TGTGCCAGCAGCTTAGATTTCAGTAGGGGTGGCTACACCTTC.